These T cell receptor beta chains were read from a single sample in a study of shared clonotypes between healthy human individuals. The protocol was immunoSEQ multiplex PCR, while the TCRdb copy is restricted to in-frame clones and leaves out a portion. The data show about 1.4 million clones, roughly 96% seen once. The sample consisted of naive CD4+ T cells sorted from blood. These receptor sequences come from a man aged 25 to 40 in good health. Each CDR3 is given with its conserved first and last residue. The D gene is left open where the match is weak. Clone size is not always given. Where it is, it says once, few, many or a class for expanded clones.

size: NA
D: NA
J: TRBJ1-1
V: TRBV11-3
DNA: TGTGCCAGCAGCCTCGGACGCGCGAACACTGAAGCTTTCTTT
CDR3: CASSLGRANTEAFF

size: NA
D: TRBD1
J: TRBJ1-3
V: TRBV7-8
DNA: TGTGCCAGCAGCCTTAGACAGGGTAGCACTGGAAACACCATATATTTT
CDR3: CASSLRQGSTGNTIYF

size: once
D: TRBD2
J: TRBJ2-1
V: TRBV7-2
DNA: TGTGCCAGCAGCTACCCTAGCGGGAGGGTTGAGCAGTTCTTC
CDR3: CASSYPSGRVEQFF

size: once
D: TRBD1
J: TRBJ2-1
V: TRBV28
DNA: TGTGCCAGCAGTTCCCCAAGGACAGGGGGCTACTACAATGAGCAGTTCTTC
CDR3: CASSSPRTGGYYNEQFF

size: NA
D: TRBD2
J: TRBJ2-7
V: TRBV6-6
DNA: TGTGCCAGCAGCTTACGGGGGGAACCATCCTACGAGCAGTACTTC
CDR3: CASSLRGEPSYEQYF

size: NA
D: TRBD1
J: TRBJ2-6
V: TRBV7-9
DNA: TGTGCCAGCAGCCCGAGGACAGGGAAGGCTGGGGCCAACGTCCTGACTTTC
CDR3: CASSPRTGKAGANVLTF

size: NA
D: NA
J: TRBJ1-2
V: TRBV15
DNA: TGTGCCACCAGCAGAGAACCCGAAGGGGGGCTCGGTGGCTACACCTTC
CDR3: CATSREPEGGLGGYTF

size: NA
D: NA
J: TRBJ2-5
V: TRBV7-8
DNA: TGTGCCAGCAGCTTAGGGGGGACCGTACAAGAGACCCAGTACTTC
CDR3: CASSLGGTVQETQYF

size: NA
D: TRBD1
J: TRBJ2-6
V: TRBV19
DNA: TGTGCCGGTCCCCGAGGGGGCAACCCTGGGGCCAACGTCCTGACTTTC
CDR3: CAGPRGGNPGANVLTF

size: NA
D: NA
J: TRBJ1-5
V: TRBV28
DNA: TGTGCCAGCAGGCCCGGGGGCAGCAATCAGCCCCAGCATTTT
CDR3: CASRPGGSNQPQHF

size: NA
D: TRBD1
J: TRBJ2-1
V: TRBV7-6
DNA: TGTGCCAGCAGCCTCGGGACAGGGAGAAATGAGCAGTTCTTC
CDR3: CASSLGTGRNEQFF

size: NA
D: NA
J: TRBJ2-2
V: TRBV2
DNA: TGTGCCAGCAGTCATACGACGGGACGTTTCCTAAGTTTAACCGGGGAGCTGTTTTTT
CDR3: CASSHTTGRFLSLTGELFF

size: NA
D: NA
J: TRBJ1-5
V: TRBV2
DNA: TGTGCCAGCAGTCAAGCCGACGGTAGCAATCAGCCCCAGCATTTT
CDR3: CASSQADGSNQPQHF

size: NA
D: TRBD1
J: TRBJ1-2
V: TRBV27
DNA: TGTGCCAGCAGTTTACTAGGAGATCAGGGGGTCTATGGCTACACCTTC
CDR3: CASSLLGDQGVYGYTF

size: NA
D: NA
J: TRBJ1-5
V: TRBV19
DNA: TGTGCCAGTAGTATGGTGGGGTTTACCAATCAGCCCCAGCATTTT
CDR3: CASSMVGFTNQPQHF

size: NA
D: NA
J: TRBJ1-5
V: TRBV18
DNA: TGTGCCAGCTCACGTAAGGGCGGGCAGCCCCAGCATTTT
CDR3: CASSRKGGQPQHF